These 26 T cell receptor beta chains share one sample of origin, sequenced in a study of blood T cell repertoires in COVID-19. Clones were read by immunoSEQ multiplex PCR, and TCRdb kept only the in-frame ones, dropping some. The table shows approximately 150,000 clones, with approximately 81% occurring only once. The sample taken for sequencing was peripheral blood. The receptors shown here come from a human donor with acute or convalescent COVID-19. The donor label of this sample is uncertain.

The chain uses TRBV18 and TRBJ2-2, with 8 bases identical to TRBD1. Germline assignment: CDR1 KGHSH and CDR2 LQKENI. The CDR3 sequence is 14 residues long. The trim removed 3 bases at V and 6 bases at J, leaving 3 bases unmatched. The CDR3 DNA is TGTGCCAGCTCACCGAGGACAGGGTCCGGGGAGCTGTTTTTT. The encoded protein is CASSPRTGSGELFF.

J is TRBJ2-5 and V is TRBV10-3, with a tentative D call TRBD2 (7 bases). This CDR3 is built from 15 residues. The germline V gene encodes CDR1 ENHRY and CDR2 SYGVKD. V lost 0 bases, J lost 4 bases, and 12 bases lay in between. CDR3 sequence (DNA): TGTGCCATCAGTGAGTCGCGGGGAGGGGGAGAGACCCAGTACTTC. Encoded protein: CAISESRGGGETQYF.

The CDR3 here is CASSPSQQVPYGYTF. The CDR3 bases are TGTGCCAGTAGTCCCTCCCAACAGGTCCCCTATGGCTACACCTTC. This rearrangement joins TRBV19 to TRBJ1-2; weak D call: TRBD1 (5 bases). The CDR3 has 15 residues. Germline assignment: CDR1 LNHDA and CDR2 SQIVND (reference sequence). V was cut by 5 bases and J by 4 bases, with 17 bases left in between. The full variable domain, its missing parts supplied by reference TRBV19 and TRBJ1-2, is DGGITQSPKYLFRKEGQNVTLSCEQNLNHDAMYWYRQDPGQGLRLIYYSQIVNDFQKGDIAEGYSVSREKKESFPLTVTSAQKNPTAFYLCASSPSQQVPYGYTFGSGTRLTVV.

The CDR3 protein is CASSQEAGSTNEKLFF. In DNA, the CDR3 is TGTGCCAGCAGCCAAGAGGCGGGAAGCACTAATGAAAAACTGTTTTTT. J is TRBJ1-4 and V is TRBV14; D unclear. Trimming cost V 0 bases and J 2 bases, with 10 bases left between them. The germline CDR1 and CDR2 sequences are SGHDN and FVKESK. CDR3 size: 16 residues.

This clone is labeled medium-sized. The J gene is TRBJ1-1, the V gene TRBV6-2 or TRBV6-3; a weak D match, TRBD1 (5 bases). CDR1 and CDR2 from the germline V gene are MNHEY and SVGEGT. Trimming left V 4 bases short and J 7 bases short, with 16 bases between. The CDR3 is made up of 14 amino acids. This CDR3 is CASSSVLGGSEAFF. DNA for the CDR3: TGTGCCAGCAGTTCCGTTCTGGGGGGGAGTGAAGCTTTCTTT.

The chain joins TRBV18 to TRBJ2-5; tentatively, D is TRBD2 (5 bases). The germline V gene encodes CDR1 KGHSH and CDR2 LQKENI. Trimming removed 3 bases from V and 4 bases from J, with 21 bases in between. CDR3 length: 17 residues. CDR3 loop: CASSPQPLGFEGETQYF. For the CDR3, the DNA is TGTGCCAGCTCACCGCAGCCCTTAGGTTTTGAGGGAGAGACCCAGTACTTC.

The V and J genes are TRBV6-5 and TRBJ2-7; D call uncertain. The germline V and J ends were trimmed by 6 bases and 1 base, with 10 bases remaining between them. Germline V gene data show CDR1 as MNHEY and CDR2 as SVGAGI. CDR3 size: 13 residues. CDR3 nucleotide sequence: TGTGCCAGCAGCCGACATTATTCCTACGAGCAGTACGTC. Translation gives CASSRHYSYEQYV.

The chain is built from TRBV16 and TRBJ1-5; D is perhaps TRBD1 (5 bases). V was pared by 2 bases and J by 4 bases, with 12 bases between. Germline lookup yields CDR1 KGHSY and CDR2 FQNENV. CDR3 length equals 15 residues. The CDR3 sequence is CASSQIDSLNQPQHF. The CDR3 coding sequence is TGTGCCAGCAGCCAAATTGACAGCCTAAATCAGCCCCAGCATTTT.

The gene calls are TRBV3-1 (or the pseudogene TRBV3-2) and TRBJ1-1; 8 bases map to TRBD1. This CDR3 comprises 14 residues. Germline CDR1 reads LGHDT; CDR2 reads YNNKEL (reference sequence). With V trimmed by 6 bases and J by 4 bases, 7 bases remained unmatched. CDR3 DNA sequence: TGTGCCAGCAGTCCCGACAGGGGTGCCACTGAAGCTTTCTTT. Protein: CASSPDRGATEAFF.

V gene TRBV30 combines with J gene TRBJ1-2; 7 bases map to TRBD1. Germline CDR1 and CDR2: GTSNPN and SVGIG (reference sequence). The CDR3 length is 16 residues. The V gene end was trimmed by 0 bases and the J gene end by 2 bases; junction bases not matched to a gene: 9. This CDR3 is CAWSVLRGRVNYGYTF. The CDR3 DNA reads as TGTGCCTGGAGTGTACTAAGGGGGCGCGTAAACTATGGCTACACCTTC.

V usage is TRBV19 and J usage is TRBJ1-6, with 7 bases aligning to TRBD1. The CDR3 runs to 16 residues. CDR1 and CDR2 from the germline V gene are LNHDA and SQIVND (reference sequence). V lost 7 bases and J lost 7; bases outside the gene matches: 13. The CDR3, as DNA: TGTGCCAGTAAGCGACAAAGACAGGGATCCAATTCACCCCTCCACTTT. Residues: CASKRQRQGSNSPLHF.

The V call is TRBV10-3, the J call TRBJ2-2; TRBD2 matches at 9 bases. The junction had 3 bases not matched to a gene; V was cut back by 4 bases and J by 3 bases. The CDR3 has 15 residues. CDR1 and CDR2 (germline): ENHRY, SYGVKD. The CDR3 sequence is CAISAEREDTGELFF. The CDR3 coding sequence is TGTGCCATCAGTGCGGAGCGGGAGGACACCGGGGAGCTGTTTTTT.

The chain links TRBV19 to TRBJ1-4; D perhaps matches TRBD1 (5 bases). The CDR3 contains 16 residues. Germline CDR1 reads LNHDA; CDR2 reads SQIVND (reference sequence). V was cut by 3 bases and J by 5 bases, with 16 bases left in between. This CDR3 is CASSIGRGVKNEKLFF. In DNA form, the CDR3 reads TGTGCCAGTAGTATCGGGAGGGGCGTCAAAAATGAAAAACTGTTTTTT.

J is TRBJ1-1 and V is TRBV29-1, with D uncertain. Trimming cost V 4 bases and J 3 bases, with 12 bases left between them. The CDR3 length is 13 residues. In germline, CDR1 is SQVTM, CDR2 ANQGSEA. The CDR3 sequence is CSVVGRGYTEAFF. The DNA for the CDR3 is TGCAGCGTTGTGGGTCGCGGATACACTGAAGCTTTCTTT.

Here the CDR3 reads CAWTSGSFQETQYF. CDR3 DNA sequence: TGTGCCTGGACTAGCGGGAGTTTCCAAGAGACCCAGTACTTC. This chain links TRBV30 with TRBJ2-5; 10 nucleotides match TRBD2. The V gene's germline CDR1 is GTSNPN and CDR2 SVGIG (reference sequence). This CDR3 has 14 amino acids. J was trimmed by 1 base and V by 4 bases; bases with no gene match: 3.

V gene TRBV20-1 combines with J gene TRBJ2-3, with 10 nucleotides matching TRBD2. CDR3 size: 14 residues. The germline gives CDR1 DFQATT, CDR2 SNEGSKA (reference sequence). The trim removed 3 bases at V and 6 bases at J, leaving 6 bases unmatched. The DNA of the CDR3 is TGCAGTGCTAGTGCTAGCGGGAGAAAGGATACGCAGTATTTT. This sequence encodes CSASASGRKDTQYF.

The CDR3 coding sequence is TGTGCCAGCAGCCCCCAGACTAGCGAGCAGTACGTC. It codes for CASSPQTSEQYV. The V call is TRBV11-2, the J call TRBJ2-7; D possibly corresponds to TRBD2 (6 bases). V lost 5 bases and J lost 6, with 11 bases in between. CDR1 and CDR2 (germline): SGHAT, FQNNGV. This CDR3 is 12 amino acids long.

This clone was detected a few times. V gene TRBV4-1 combines with J gene TRBJ1-5; no clear D gene. V was cut by 0 bases and J by 0 bases, with 3 bases left in between. Germline CDR1 reads MGHRA; CDR2 reads YSYEKL. This CDR3 is 14 amino acids long. The CDR3 nucleotides are TGCGCCAGCAGCCAAGAGTATAGCAATCAGCCCCAGCATTTT. This translates into CASSQEYSNQPQHF.

This clone was counted a single time. This chain links TRBV27 with TRBJ1-2, with a possible D match to TRBD1 (5 bases). V lost 5 bases to trimming and J lost 5 bases, with 12 bases between them. This CDR3 has 13 residues. The germline gives CDR1 MNHEY, CDR2 SMNVEV (reference sequence). CDR3 protein: CASSRGAAYGYTF. In DNA form, the CDR3 reads TGTGCCAGCAGTAGGGGCGCGGCGTATGGCTACACCTTC.

This clone is a singleton in its sample. V is TRBV10-3 and J is TRBJ2-5, with 11 nucleotides matching TRBD2. V was pared by 2 bases and J by 3 bases, with 17 bases of the junction left unmatched. This CDR3 has 20 residues. Germline assignment: CDR1 ENHRY and CDR2 SYGVKD. CDR3 nucleotides: TGTGCCATCAGTGAGCCGGATTCAGGGTTTACGGGACTAGCGGAAGAGACCCAGTACTTC. It translates to CAISEPDSGFTGLAEETQYF.

The table lists this clone with a count of one. The chain employs TRBV18 and TRBJ1-1, with 9 bases aligning to TRBD1. Germline V lookup: CDR1 KGHSH, CDR2 LQKENI. CDR3 length: 17 residues. V was clipped by 3 bases and J by 6 bases; unmatched bases: 14. CDR3 DNA sequence: TGTGCCAGCTCACCCATTCTACAGGGGGCAAGGAAGGCTGAAGCTTTCTTT. It codes for CASSPILQGARKAEAFF.

This CDR3 reads CASSLEGRGRGETQYF. For the CDR3, the DNA is TGTGCCAGCAGCTTGGAAGGCAGGGGGCGCGGGGAGACCCAGTACTTC. The chain joins TRBV5-6 to TRBJ2-5; the match to TRBD1 covers 8 bases. This CDR3 comprises 16 residues. V gave up 0 bases and J gave up 5 bases; unmatched junction bases: 9. Germline V gene lookup returns CDR1 SGHDT and CDR2 YYEEEE. Filled out from reference TRBV5-6 and TRBJ2-5, the complete variable domain reads DAGVTQSPTHLIKTRGQQVTLRCSPKSGHDTVSWYQQALGQGPQFIFQYYEEEERQRGNFPDRFSGHQFPNYSSELNVNALLLGDSALYLCASSLEGRGRGETQYFGPGTRLLVL.

The chain recombines TRBV6-2 or TRBV6-3 with TRBJ1-5, with 7 bases aligning to TRBD1. The CDR3 is 15 residues long. V was pared by 2 bases and J by 4 bases, with 5 bases of the junction left unmatched. Germline V gives CDR1 MNHEY, CDR2 SVGEGT. The CDR3, as DNA: TGTGCCAGCAGTTACCGGGGGACAGCAAATCAGCCCCAGCATTTT. It specifies CASSYRGTANQPQHF.

This chain uses TRBV5-1 with TRBJ2-7; 16 positions match TRBD2. Unmatched junction bases numbered 11, after V lost 5 bases and J lost 6 bases. This CDR3 comprises 17 residues. Germline V gene sequence: CDR1 SGHRS, CDR2 YFSETQ. The DNA for the CDR3 is TGCGCCAGCAGTCAGGGGACTAGCGGGAGGGCCCCTCTCGAGCAGTACGTC. Encoded protein: CASSQGTSGRAPLEQYV.

J is TRBJ2-3 and V is TRBV5-6; 9 nucleotides agree with TRBD2. CDR1 and CDR2 from the germline V gene are SGHDT and YYEEEE. The V gene end was trimmed by 4 bases and the J gene end by 5 bases; junction bases not matched to a gene: 8. The CDR3 consists of 15 residues. CDR3 DNA sequence: TGTGCCAGCAGCCACGAGATTAGCGGGAGAGATACGCAGTATTTT. Its protein is CASSHEISGRDTQYF.

CDR3 DNA: TGTGCCAGCAGTTTGTTGACTGATAACACTGAAGCTTTCTTT. This encodes CASSLLTDNTEAFF. This chain joins TRBV28 and TRBJ1-1; D is ambiguous. V was clipped by 3 bases and J by 2 bases, with 10 bases between them. This CDR3 contains 14 residues. The germline V gene has CDR1 MDHEN and CDR2 SYDVKM.